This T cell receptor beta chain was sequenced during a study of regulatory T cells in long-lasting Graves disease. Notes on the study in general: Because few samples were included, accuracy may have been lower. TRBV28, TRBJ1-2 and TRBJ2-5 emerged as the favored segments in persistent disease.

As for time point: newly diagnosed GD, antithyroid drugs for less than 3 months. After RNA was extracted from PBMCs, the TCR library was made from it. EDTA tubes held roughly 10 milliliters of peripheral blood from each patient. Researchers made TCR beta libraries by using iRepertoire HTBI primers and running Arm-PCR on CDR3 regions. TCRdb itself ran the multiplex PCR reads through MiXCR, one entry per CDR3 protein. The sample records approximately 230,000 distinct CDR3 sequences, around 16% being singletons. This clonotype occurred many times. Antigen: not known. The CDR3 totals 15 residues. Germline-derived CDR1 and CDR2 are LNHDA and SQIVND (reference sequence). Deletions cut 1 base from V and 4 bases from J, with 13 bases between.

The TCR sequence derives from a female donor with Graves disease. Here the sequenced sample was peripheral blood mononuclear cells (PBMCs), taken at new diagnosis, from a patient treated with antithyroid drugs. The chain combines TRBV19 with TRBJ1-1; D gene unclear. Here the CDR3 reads CASSIVGGSSTEAFF. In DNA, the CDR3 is TGTGCCAGTAGTATAGTGGGCGGGAGCAGCACTGAAGCTTTCTTT.